A selection of T cell receptor beta chains follows, all from one sample in a study of T cells expressing NK-cell markers. For each CDR3 protein, TCRdb gives one entry from its re-call of the 5' RACE reads, without DNA. The sample is made up of about 430,000 distinct CDR3 sequences, and the top ten hold roughly 1.4% of it. Input material: blood T cells: a sorted CD56 or NKG2C T cell subset, CD4+ or CD8+ T cells, or bulk PBMC T cells (not recorded which). These receptors were taken from a woman in her 50s in good health. Both conserved end residues are part of each CDR3.

cdr3_aa: CASSRSGTAYEQYF
v_call: TRBV19
j_call: TRBJ2-7
cdr3_length: 14

cdr3_aa: CAYTGGVKTQYF
v_call: TRBV30
j_call: TRBJ2-5
cdr3_length: 12

cdr3_aa: CASSFGLAGVDEQFF
v_call: TRBV5-1
j_call: TRBJ2-1
cdr3_length: 15

cdr3_aa: CASSPQGTEAFF
v_call: TRBV9
j_call: TRBJ1-1
cdr3_length: 12

cdr3_aa: CASSPGTGNYGYTF
v_call: TRBV5-1
j_call: TRBJ1-2
cdr3_length: 14

cdr3_aa: CASSNDVWVGISYEQYF
v_call: TRBV12-3/TRBV12-4
j_call: TRBJ2-7
cdr3_length: 17

cdr3_aa: CASGLPTGGALF
v_call: TRBV12-5
j_call: TRBJ2-1
cdr3_length: 12

cdr3_aa: CASSAQPAGENNEQFF
v_call: TRBV5-1
j_call: TRBJ2-1
cdr3_length: 16

cdr3_aa: CASSVEGGGTGEKNEQFF
v_call: TRBV9
j_call: TRBJ2-1
cdr3_length: 18

cdr3_aa: CASNQGANQPQHF
v_call: TRBV7-9
j_call: TRBJ1-5
cdr3_length: 13

cdr3_aa: CASSLAGFGQHVEQYF
v_call: TRBV7-9
j_call: TRBJ2-7
cdr3_length: 16

cdr3_aa: CASSSYRSSYEQYF
v_call: TRBV7-9
j_call: TRBJ2-7
cdr3_length: 14

cdr3_aa: CASSLSGLAGGLFLVSYNEQFF
v_call: TRBV12-3/TRBV12-4
j_call: TRBJ2-1
cdr3_length: 22

cdr3_aa: CASSPATGWEQFF
v_call: TRBV7-2
j_call: TRBJ2-1
cdr3_length: 13

cdr3_aa: CASSTQLGVRYEQYF
v_call: TRBV27
j_call: TRBJ2-7
cdr3_length: 15

cdr3_aa: CASSLEGLAGGPGEQFF
v_call: TRBV5-1
j_call: TRBJ2-1
cdr3_length: 17

cdr3_aa: CASSSGLVRATGELFF
v_call: TRBV5-1
j_call: TRBJ2-2
cdr3_length: 16

cdr3_aa: CATSDHNRTARAQYF
v_call: TRBV24-1
j_call: TRBJ2-3
cdr3_length: 15

cdr3_aa: CASSLAITGAGELFF
v_call: TRBV5-6
j_call: TRBJ2-2
cdr3_length: 15

cdr3_aa: CASSGVKVETQYF
v_call: TRBV12-3/TRBV12-4
j_call: TRBJ2-5
cdr3_length: 13

cdr3_aa: CASSTGVAGVYNEQFF
v_call: TRBV27
j_call: TRBJ2-1
cdr3_length: 16

cdr3_aa: CASSLGGLAGSEQFF
v_call: TRBV5-4
j_call: TRBJ2-1
cdr3_length: 15

cdr3_aa: CASSPELAGNTGELFF
v_call: TRBV12-3/TRBV12-4
j_call: TRBJ2-2
cdr3_length: 16

cdr3_aa: CSALGGLKERQQFF
v_call: TRBV29-1
j_call: TRBJ2-1
cdr3_length: 14

cdr3_aa: CASGPGLGAKNQPQHF
v_call: TRBV12-5
j_call: TRBJ1-5
cdr3_length: 16

cdr3_aa: CASSRTGFTTEAFF
v_call: TRBV5-4
j_call: TRBJ1-1
cdr3_length: 14

cdr3_aa: CASSPGTGKEGNTEAFF
v_call: TRBV18
j_call: TRBJ1-1
cdr3_length: 17

cdr3_aa: CSVGETGYRYEQYF
v_call: TRBV29-1
j_call: TRBJ2-7
cdr3_length: 14